This TCR beta chain originates from a study of T cell repertoires in cytomegalovirus infection. The wider study: HLA-B-restricted CMV epitopes that are well studied, plus recently identified HLA-C-restricted ones, were used by the study. Indications of both CMV infection and matching HLA type were provided by public TCR beta signatures.

Overall study results and limits: Cumulated frequencies of public TCR beta families served to identify carriers of CMV plus the relevant HLA.

There are a few counts of this clonotype. The antigen remains undetermined. One entry per CDR3 protein results from TCRdb running MiXCR on the reads. In the table there are around 770,000 distinct CDR3 sequences, almost 30% of which are singletons. CDR3 size: 17 residues. V was clipped by 6 bases and J by 0 bases, with 20 bases between them. CDR1 MNHEY and CDR2 SVGEGT come from the germline V gene. This TCR came from a human donor in good health (CMV status not recorded). Some clones in this sample may be carry-over from other donors' samples. The chain is built from TRBV6-2 or TRBV6-3 and TRBJ1-1, with D possibly matching TRBD1 (5 bases). This sample comprised cultured CD8+ T cells from PBMCs, obtained from culture after CMV antigen stimulation. The CDR3 protein is CASSSIIGDSMNTEAFF. The CDR3 region has the DNA TGTGCCAGCAGCTCAATAATAGGGGACTCCATGAACACTGAAGCTTTCTTT.